Following are 8 T cell receptor beta chains from one sample sequenced in a study of spatial heterogeneity in lung cancer. A single record per CDR3 protein comes from TCRdb applying MiXCR to the 5' RACE reads. The profile shows about 44,000 distinct CDR3 sequences, roughly an eighth of them singletons. The sample's time point: sample taken at primary tumor resection. Unsorted whole RNA of tumor, nontumor lung or frozen PBMC was sequenced. The sequencing here drew on PBMCs, taken at surgery. The receptor set was obtained from a male donor with early-stage non-small cell lung cancer.

CDR3 amino acids: CSASKLAGTNEQFF. DNA of the CDR3: TGCAGTGCTAGTAAACTAGCGGGGACCAATGAGCAGTTCTTC. The chain employs TRBV20-1 and TRBJ2-1, with TRBD2 identical over 10 bases. The CDR3 is 14 amino acids. V lost 3 bases, J lost 6 bases, and 5 bases stayed unmatched. CDR1 is DFQATT, CDR2 SNEGSKA, per germline (reference sequence).

The V and J genes are TRBV28 and TRBJ2-3; D may be TRBD2 (6 bases). Germline CDR1 and CDR2: MDHEN and SYDVKM. This CDR3 is built from 16 residues. V was shortened by 6 bases and J by 10 bases, with 26 bases between the two germline ends. CDR3 region: CASSNPGAGWLGAQYF. CDR3 sequence (DNA): TGTGCCAGCAGCAATCCCGGGGCGGGATGGCTTGGGGCGCAGTATTTT. Combining the CDR3 with reference TRBV28 and TRBJ2-3 gives the whole variable domain DVKVTQSSRYLVKRTGEKVFLECVQDMDHENMFWYRQDPGLGLRLIYFSYDVKMKEKGDIPEGYSVSREKKERFSLILESASTNQTSMYLCASSNPGAGWLGAQYFGPGTRLTVL.

The table lists this clonotype with a few counts. The chain carries TRBV24-1 and TRBJ2-5; D gene unclear. There are 13 residues in the CDR3. CDR1 and CDR2 (germline): KGHDR, SFDVKD. Trimming removed 3 bases at V and 5 bases at J, with 9 bases between. CDR3 in DNA: TGTGCCACCAGTGATCCCCCGTATGAGACCCAGTACTTC. It specifies CATSDPPYETQYF.

This clonotype appeared once. A much larger clonotype is one base distant, so this may be a read error. The chain recombines TRBV28 with TRBJ1-6; weak D call: TRBD1 (5 bases). The V and J ends lost 3 bases and 8 bases respectively, with 11 bases between them. Germline assignment: CDR1 MDHEN and CDR2 SYDVKM. The CDR3 is 14 amino acids. CDR3 in amino acids: CASSLTVNHSPLHF. The DNA for the CDR3 is TGTGCCAGCAGTTTGACAGTGAACCATTCACCCCTCCACTTT.

This clonotype was observed a few times. This chain joins TRBV20-1 and TRBJ1-5, with TRBD1 identical over 8 bases. The J segment lost 3 bases and the V segment lost 5 bases, leaving 6 bases of the junction unmatched. The germline V gene encodes CDR1 DFQATT and CDR2 SNEGSKA (reference sequence). This CDR3 contains 14 residues. CDR3 protein: CSAWTGHDNQPQHF. The CDR3 bases are TGCAGTGCTTGGACAGGGCACGACAATCAGCCCCAGCATTTT.

This clonotype was found a few times. The rearrangement uses TRBV29-1 and TRBJ1-1; 10 bases match TRBD1. V shed 7 bases, J shed 1 base, and the junction held 3 bases outside the gene matches. CDR1 and CDR2 (germline): SQVTM, ANQGSEA. This CDR3 spans 13 amino acids. The CDR3, as DNA: TGCAGCGGGGACAGGGGATCGAACACTGAAGCTTTCTTT. It translates to CSGDRGSNTEAFF.

This chain uses TRBV24-1 with TRBJ2-1; perhaps TRBD1 as D (6 bases). V lost 11 bases, J lost 0 bases, and 13 bases lay in between. Germline lookup yields CDR1 KGHDR and CDR2 SFDVKD. The CDR3 covers 14 residues. Here the CDR3 DNA reads TGTGCCAGCGGGCGAGGGGGCTCCTACAATGAGCAGTTCTTC. This sequence encodes CASGRGGSYNEQFF.

This clonotype was counted at least ten times. The CDR3 reads CASSLAGNLNTEAFF. In DNA, the CDR3 is TGCGCCAGCAGCTTGGCCGGGAACCTGAACACTGAAGCTTTCTTT. This chain links TRBV5-1 with TRBJ1-1; D uncertain. V was shortened by 0 bases and J by 0 bases, with 9 bases between the two germline ends. The CDR3 loop spans 15 amino acids. CDR1 and CDR2 from the germline V gene are SGHRS and YFSETQ.